This T cell receptor (beta chain) comes out of a study of identical twins. TCRdb ran MiXCR on the 5' RACE reads and lists one entry per CDR3 protein. The table records roughly 350,000 distinct CDR3 sequences, 12% of them present only once. This clonotype was counted between two and nine times. This sample also belongs to another study, concerning yellow fever vaccine responses in identical twins.

Sequenced material: CD8+ T cells sorted from blood. This TCR derives from a woman between 18 and 30 years old in good health.

The DNA for the CDR3 is TGTGCCAGCAGCTTGGAAGTGGGTTGGTTGTATGAGCAGTTCTTC. Amino acid sequence: CASSLEVGWLYEQFF. V is TRBV5-6 and J is TRBJ2-1; D is unclear. Germline CDR1 is SGHDT and CDR2 is YYEEEE. Trimming cost V 0 bases and J 8 bases, with 15 bases left between them. The CDR3 is 15 residues long.